The next 10 T cell receptor beta chains were all read from a single sample in a study of OX40 agonist ivuxolimab in advanced cancers. Profiling relied on immunoSEQ multiplex PCR, and the TCRdb table lists in-frame clones only, not all of them. Here the sample spans 55,000 to 90,000 clones, roughly 80% being singletons. The starting material was CD4+ or CD8+ T cells sorted from blood, obtained in a trial of the OX40 agonist ivuxolimab. The source of these receptors is an adult with an advanced solid tumor such as melanoma, head and neck, liver or kidney cancer.

The rearrangement uses TRBV6-5 and TRBJ2-5, with D possibly TRBD2 on 6 matching bases. Trimming stripped 2 bases from V and 1 base from J, with 11 bases between. The CDR3 has 15 residues. CDR1 MNHEY and CDR2 SVGAGI come from the germline V gene. CDR3 DNA sequence: TGTGCCAGCAGTTACGGCGGGGTACCCCAAGAGACCCAGTACTTC. Translation gives CASSYGGVPQETQYF.

The V call is TRBV12-5, the J call TRBJ1-6, with TRBD1 identical over 10 bases. This CDR3 contains 21 residues. V lost 1 base to trimming and J lost 1 base; unmatched junction nucleotides: 13. CDR1 and CDR2 (germline): LGHNT, FRNRAP. The CDR3 DNA reads TGTGCTAGTGGTTTGGCCCGGGGACAGGGGAGGGATTATTCCTATAATTCACCCCTCCACTTT. This gives the protein CASGLARGQGRDYSYNSPLHF.

V and J are TRBV10-3 and TRBJ1-4; D gene ambiguous. V was shortened by 4 bases and J by 0 bases, with 9 bases between the two germline ends. The CDR3 sequence is 15 residues long. Per germline, CDR1 ENHRY and CDR2 SYGVKD. The DNA of the CDR3 is TGTGCCATCAGTGTCGGGTTAGCAACTAATGAAAAACTGTTTTTT. It specifies CAISVGLATNEKLFF.

This chain connects TRBV29-1 to TRBJ2-2; TRBD2 matches 9 bases. This CDR3 has 14 amino acids. CDR1 and CDR2 from the germline V gene are SQVTM and ANQGSEA. V lost 4 bases, J lost 6 bases, and 6 bases stayed unmatched. The CDR3 DNA reads as TGCAGCGTTGGAACGGTAGCGGGGGCCGGGGAGCTGTTTTTT. This gives the protein CSVGTVAGAGELFF.

This chain uses TRBV5-6 with TRBJ2-7; D gene ambiguous. The length of the CDR3 is 13 residues. Germline CDR1 and CDR2: SGHDT and YYEEEE. Trimming removed 7 bases at V and 2 bases at J, with 13 bases between. The CDR3 loop is CASGRQFAYEQYF. CDR3 DNA sequence: TGTGCCAGCGGCAGGCAGTTCGCCTACGAGCAGTACTTC. The whole variable domain, remainder taken from reference TRBV5-6 and TRBJ2-7, is DAGVTQSPTHLIKTRGQQVTLRCSPKSGHDTVSWYQQALGQGPQFIFQYYEEEERQRGNFPDRFSGHQFPNYSSELNVNALLLGDSALYLCASGRQFAYEQYFGPGTRLTVT.

This chain uses TRBV30 with TRBJ2-7; TRBD1 agrees at 11 bases. Germline assignment: CDR1 GTSNPN and CDR2 SVGIG (reference sequence). Losses at the gene ends were 3 bases for V and 7 bases for J; bases not matched to a gene: 5. CDR3 length: 13 residues. The CDR3 reads CAWRGQGAREQYF. The CDR3 nucleotides read TGTGCCTGGAGAGGACAGGGGGCTAGAGAGCAGTACTTC.

Here the CDR3 reads CASSVNNEQFF. The DNA for the CDR3 is TGTGCCAGCAGCGTAAACAATGAGCAGTTCTTC. V gene TRBV9 combines with J gene TRBJ2-1; D ambiguous. Germline V gene sequence: CDR1 SGDLS, CDR2 YYNGEE. The CDR3 totals 11 residues. The ends were cut back, 1 base at V and 5 bases at J, with 1 base in the middle. Together with reference TRBV9 and TRBJ2-1, the CDR3 gives the full variable domain: DSGVTQTPKHLITATGQRVTLRCSPRSGDLSVYWYQQSLDQGLQFLIQYYNGEERAKGNILERFSAQQFPDLHSELNLSSLELGDSALYFCASSVNNEQFFGPGTRLTVL.

J is TRBJ1-3 and V is TRBV7-8; D call uncertain. V gave up 1 base and J gave up 0 bases, with 10 bases separating them. Germline loops: CDR1 SGHVS, CDR2 FQNEAQ. CDR3 length: 16 amino acids. The CDR3 is CASSLDPPTSGNTIYF. In nucleotides, the CDR3 is TGTGCCAGCAGCTTAGACCCCCCCACCTCTGGAAACACCATATATTTT.

This clone was seen once. This chain connects TRBV6-5 to TRBJ1-2; D not certain. The CDR3 runs to 11 residues. Germline CDR1 MNHEY, CDR2 SVGAGI. V gave up 2 bases and J gave up 8 bases, with 6 bases separating them. The CDR3 reads CASSYPRGYTF. The CDR3 region has the DNA TGTGCCAGCAGTTACCCCCGGGGCTACACCTTC.

The gene calls are TRBV7-8 and TRBJ2-2, with 8 bases lining up with TRBD2. CDR3 length equals 16 residues. With 1 base clipped from V and 1 base from J, the junction kept 2 bases outside the gene matches. CDR1 SGHVS and CDR2 FQNEAQ come from the germline V gene. CDR3 residues: CASSLGGGLNTGELFF. The CDR3 region has the DNA TGTGCCAGCAGCTTAGGCGGGGGGTTGAACACCGGGGAGCTGTTTTTT.